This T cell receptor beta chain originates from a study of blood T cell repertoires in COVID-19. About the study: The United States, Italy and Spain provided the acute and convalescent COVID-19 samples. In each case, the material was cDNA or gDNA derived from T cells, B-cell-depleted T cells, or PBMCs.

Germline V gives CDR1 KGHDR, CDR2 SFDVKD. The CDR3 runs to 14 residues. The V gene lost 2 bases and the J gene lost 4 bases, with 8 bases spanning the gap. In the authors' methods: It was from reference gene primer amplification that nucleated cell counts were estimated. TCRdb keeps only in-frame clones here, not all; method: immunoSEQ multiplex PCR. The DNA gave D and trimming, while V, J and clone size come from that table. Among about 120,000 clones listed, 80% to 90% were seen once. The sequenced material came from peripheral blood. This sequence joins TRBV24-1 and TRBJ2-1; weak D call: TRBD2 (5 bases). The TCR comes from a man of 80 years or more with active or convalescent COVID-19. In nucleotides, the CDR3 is TGTGCCACCAGTGATTCCGGGGATTACAATGAGCAGTTCTTC. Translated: CATSDSGDYNEQFF.